One sample yielded the 29 T cell receptor beta chains listed below, sequenced in a study of blood T cell repertoires in COVID-19. Using immunoSEQ multiplex PCR, the repertoire was profiled, and TCRdb retains in-frame clones only, with some absent. The sample yields under 75,000 clones, 85% to 90% seen once. Sequencing was done on a sample of peripheral blood. The receptors derive from a man in his fifties or sixties with acute or convalescent COVID-19.

The gene calls are TRBV27 and TRBJ2-3; tentative D call: TRBD1 (6 bases). CDR3 size: 19 residues. Germline V gene sequence: CDR1 MNHEY, CDR2 SMNVEV (reference sequence). Trimming cost V 3 bases and J 2 bases, with 24 bases left between them. CDR3 region: CASSFLSRWTDEHTDTQYF. The CDR3 nucleotides read TGTGCCAGCAGTTTCTTAAGTAGGTGGACAGATGAACACACAGATACGCAGTATTTT.

The chain recombines TRBV14 with TRBJ2-1; 12 bases map to TRBD2. Germline CDR1 SGHDN, CDR2 FVKESK. J was trimmed by 8 bases and V by 5 bases; bases with no gene match: 16. The CDR3 spans 18 residues. The CDR3 DNA is TGTGCCAGCAGCAGGCCGACTAGCGGGAGTTCAGGGGGAGATGAGCAGTTCTTC. This sequence encodes CASSRPTSGSSGGDEQFF.

The rearrangement uses TRBV12-3 or TRBV12-4 and TRBJ2-1, with 11 bases lining up with TRBD2. The CDR3 is 13 amino acids. The J segment lost 8 bases and the V segment lost 5 bases, leaving 2 bases of the junction unmatched. In nucleotides, the CDR3 is TGTGCCAGCAGTCGGACTAGCGGGTATGAGCAGTTCTTC. It yields the protein CASSRTSGYEQFF.

The chain links TRBV24-1 to TRBJ1-5; 8 nucleotides match TRBD1. The germline V gene has CDR1 KGHDR and CDR2 SFDVKD. There are 18 residues in the CDR3. J gave up 0 bases and V 9 bases, and 15 bases lay outside the gene matches. Here the CDR3 reads CATRVDREVCYSNQPQHF. The DNA of the CDR3 is TGTGCCACCCGTGTGGACAGGGAAGTGTGCTATAGCAATCAGCCCCAGCATTTT.

V gene TRBV18 combines with J gene TRBJ2-5; 10 positions match TRBD2. CDR3 size: 16 residues. The J segment lost 7 bases and the V segment lost 6 bases, leaving 14 bases of the junction unmatched. Germline CDR1 is KGHSH and CDR2 is LQKENI. CDR3 in DNA: TGTGCCAGCTCCGTAGAGCTAGCGGGAGAGGAGGTGACCCAGTACTTC. The encoded protein is CASSVELAGEEVTQYF.

This rearrangement joins TRBV30 to TRBJ2-7, with 7 bases identical to TRBD2. V was pared by 7 bases and J by 3 bases, with 15 bases of the junction left unmatched. Germline V gene lookup returns CDR1 GTSNPN and CDR2 SVGIG (reference sequence). This CDR3 comprises 15 residues. The CDR3 protein is CAYLRGASGDYEQYF. The CDR3 nucleotides are TGTGCCTACCTCCGAGGGGCTAGCGGAGACTACGAGCAGTACTTC.

The V gene is TRBV6-6, the J gene TRBJ2-7, with D possibly being TRBD1 (5 bases). CDR3 length: 12 residues. Germline CDR1 and CDR2: MNHNY and SVGAGI (reference sequence). The V end was cut by 6 bases, the J end by 0 bases, with 6 bases between. DNA of the CDR3: TGTGCCAGCAGCCAGGGCTCCTACGAGCAGTACTTC. Translated, it gives CASSQGSYEQYF.

V is TRBV9 and J is TRBJ1-4; TRBD1 is a possible D gene (6 bases). Trimming took 0 bases from V and 8 from J, leaving 14 bases between them. Germline loops: CDR1 SGDLS, CDR2 YYNGEE. The CDR3 consists of 15 residues. The CDR3 sequence is CASSVAGNQGEKLFF. CDR3 coding DNA: TGTGCCAGCAGCGTAGCTGGGAACCAGGGGGAAAAACTGTTTTTT. The full variable domain, its missing parts supplied by reference TRBV9 and TRBJ1-4, is DSGVTQTPKHLITATGQRVTLRCSPRSGDLSVYWYQQSLDQGLQFLIQYYNGEERAKGNILERFSAQQFPDLHSELNLSSLELGDSALYFCASSVAGNQGEKLFFGSGTQLSVL.

V gene TRBV7-2 combines with J gene TRBJ1-4; D is ambiguous. Trimming pared 5 bases from V and 0 bases from J, leaving 7 bases between. CDR1 SGHTA and CDR2 FQGNSA come from the germline V gene. The CDR3 contains 14 residues. The CDR3 DNA reads as TGTGCCAGCAGCCCCCATGCAACTAATGAAAAACTGTTTTTT. Residues: CASSPHATNEKLFF.

The chain recombines TRBV5-6 with TRBJ2-3; D not resolved. V was trimmed by 3 bases and J by 3 bases, leaving 8 bases between them. The germline gives CDR1 SGHDT, CDR2 YYEEEE. CDR3 length: 13 residues. The DNA for the CDR3 is TGTGCCAGCAGCTCTCAAGCGACAGATACGCAGTATTTT. Translated, it gives CASSSQATDTQYF. Together with reference TRBV5-6 and TRBJ2-3, the CDR3 gives the full variable domain: DAGVTQSPTHLIKTRGQQVTLRCSPKSGHDTVSWYQQALGQGPQFIFQYYEEEERQRGNFPDRFSGHQFPNYSSELNVNALLLGDSALYLCASSSQATDTQYFGPGTRLTVL.

This chain links TRBV19 with TRBJ1-5, with D maybe TRBD1 (6 bases). V gave up 10 bases and J gave up 1 base, with 14 bases separating them. There are 14 residues in the CDR3. Germline CDR1 is LNHDA and CDR2 is SQIVND (reference sequence). The CDR3 DNA sequence: TGTGCCACCACCAGGGGATTCAGCAATCAGCCCCAGCATTTT. Its translation: CATTRGFSNQPQHF.

The gene calls are TRBV27 and TRBJ2-3; 7 bases align to TRBD1. With V trimmed by 5 bases and J by 0 bases, 8 bases remained unmatched. Per germline, CDR1 MNHEY and CDR2 SMNVEV (reference sequence). The CDR3 contains 16 residues. CDR3 DNA: TGTGCCAGCAGTCTAACAGGGGTTTTTAGCACAGATACGCAGTATTTT. Translated: CASSLTGVFSTDTQYF.

CDR3 region: CASSSERKETQYF. CDR3 in DNA: TGTGCCAGCAGTTCGGAGCGTAAAGAGACCCAGTACTTC. The gene calls are TRBV27 and TRBJ2-5, with no clear D. From germline, CDR1 is MNHEY and CDR2 SMNVEV (reference sequence). V lost 4 bases, J lost 3 bases, and 9 bases lay in between. The CDR3 covers 13 residues.

CDR3 amino acids: CASSISSQVGNEQFF. The CDR3 nucleotides read TGTGCCAGTAGTATTTCTAGCCAGGTAGGGAATGAGCAGTTCTTC. The rearrangement joins TRBV19 to TRBJ2-1, with D possibly being TRBD2 (5 bases). Germline CDR1 and CDR2: LNHDA and SQIVND (reference sequence). The CDR3 extends over 15 amino acids. Deletions cut 3 bases from V and 7 bases from J, with 16 bases between.

The chain recombines TRBV3-1 (or the pseudogene TRBV3-2) with TRBJ1-5; D might be TRBD1 (5 bases). The ends were cut back, 2 bases at V and 0 bases at J, with 23 bases in the middle. The CDR3 has 20 residues. The V gene's germline CDR1 is LGHDT and CDR2 YNNKEL (reference sequence). The CDR3 region has the DNA TGTGCCAGCAGCCAAAAAGCTGGGGACTTCAAAACGGATAGCAATCAGCCCCAGCATTTT. Translated, it gives CASSQKAGDFKTDSNQPQHF.

This clone came up once. The chain combines TRBV6-5 with TRBJ2-1; 7 bases fit TRBD2. From germline, CDR1 is MNHEY and CDR2 SVGAGI. The CDR3 is made up of 15 amino acids. Losses at the gene ends were 5 bases for V and 6 bases for J; bases not matched to a gene: 10. CDR3 DNA sequence: TGTGCCAGCAGTCCACTACTAGCGTGGGCCAATGAGCAGTTCTTC. Amino acid sequence: CASSPLLAWANEQFF.

The chain uses TRBV6-2 or TRBV6-3 and TRBJ2-7; 8 bases match TRBD2. Germline V lookup: CDR1 MNHEY, CDR2 SVGEGT. V was clipped by 5 bases and J by 4 bases; unmatched bases: 10. This CDR3 spans 15 amino acids. The CDR3 region has the DNA TGTGCCAGCAGTGCGACTAGCGAGTATGTTTACGAGCAGTACTTC. Translation: CASSATSEYVYEQYF.

About this clone: An end of the junction does not agree with germline; a read error may underlie this. V and J are TRBV23-1 and TRBJ2-5; 8 bases fit TRBD1. TRBV23-1 is an ORF, and what it does is uncertain. The CDR3 runs to 11 residues. The CDR3 DNA is TGTTGGGACAGGATGATGGAGACCCAGTACTTC. This translates into CWDRMMETQYF.

This clone was recorded only once. The chain has TRBV25-1 and TRBJ1-5, with 8 positions matching TRBD1. The V gene's germline CDR1 is MGHDK and CDR2 SYGVNS. The CDR3 is made up of 13 amino acids. The J segment lost 5 bases and the V segment lost 6 bases, leaving 3 bases of the junction unmatched. CDR3 DNA sequence: TGTGCCAGCAGAGGACAGGGAGATCAGCCCCAGCATTTT. This gives the protein CASRGQGDQPQHF.

The chain has TRBV19 and TRBJ2-2, with D perhaps TRBD1 (6 bases). Germline V gives CDR1 LNHDA, CDR2 SQIVND (reference sequence). The ends were cut back, 6 bases at V and 0 bases at J, with 14 bases in the middle. There are 16 residues in the CDR3. In DNA form, the CDR3 reads TGTGCCAGTAGCCCCCCGGACAGACCGAACACCGGGGAGCTGTTTTTT. The encoded protein is CASSPPDRPNTGELFF.

The genes are TRBV27 and TRBJ1-1, with 8 bases identical to TRBD1. This CDR3 contains 13 residues. Germline CDR1 and CDR2: MNHEY and SMNVEV (reference sequence). With V trimmed by 5 bases and J by 5 bases, 4 bases remained unmatched. CDR3 protein: CASSLTGVTEAFF. The CDR3 DNA is TGTGCCAGCAGTCTGACAGGGGTAACTGAAGCTTTCTTT.

The V and J genes are TRBV5-6 and TRBJ2-5; D is unresolved. The V gene lost 7 bases and the J gene lost 3 bases, with 10 bases spanning the gap. The germline CDR1 and CDR2 sequences are SGHDT and YYEEEE. This CDR3 contains 12 residues. The CDR3 protein is CASYLEEETQYF. CDR3 DNA: TGTGCCAGCTACCTCGAGGAAGAGACCCAGTACTTC. The full variable domain, in which reference TRBV5-6 and TRBJ2-5 provide the parts outside the CDR3, is DAGVTQSPTHLIKTRGQQVTLRCSPKSGHDTVSWYQQALGQGPQFIFQYYEEEERQRGNFPDRFSGHQFPNYSSELNVNALLLGDSALYLCASYLEEETQYFGPGTRLLVL.

The V call is TRBV19, the J call TRBJ2-4; D might be TRBD2 (5 bases). This CDR3 region has 15 residues. V shed 5 bases and J shed 0 bases, with 11 bases lying between them. CDR1 is LNHDA and CDR2 is SQIVND in the germline V gene (reference sequence). The CDR3 is CASSHPGVAKNIQYF. The CDR3 region has the DNA TGTGCCAGTAGTCACCCCGGGGTAGCCAAAAACATTCAGTACTTC.

This rearrangement joins TRBV27 to TRBJ2-2, with D possibly matching TRBD2 (6 bases). The CDR3 consists of 14 residues. From germline, CDR1 is MNHEY and CDR2 SMNVEV (reference sequence). V was shortened by 5 bases and J by 6 bases, with 13 bases between the two germline ends. The CDR3 DNA reads TGTGCCAGCAGTACCGCGGGGACGTCCGGGGAGCTGTTTTTT. Protein product: CASSTAGTSGELFF.

The chain recombines TRBV28 with TRBJ2-3; 11 bases are a match to TRBD2. The length of the CDR3 is 17 residues. V gave up 7 bases and J gave up 5 bases; unmatched junction bases: 14. CDR1 is MDHEN and CDR2 is SYDVKM in the germline V gene. CDR3 coding DNA: TGTGCCAGCATTCTCTCAGGGCTAGCGGGAGGTCGAGATACGCAGTATTTT. Protein product: CASILSGLAGGRDTQYF.

About this clone: Its ends do not fully match the called genes, so a read error is possible. The chain is built from TRBV5-5 and TRBJ1-4; unclear D gene. The CDR3 is made up of 14 amino acids. Germline V CDR1 and CDR2: SGHKS, YYEKEE (reference sequence). DNA of the CDR3: TGTGCCAGCCGCTTGTACAGAACAAATGAAAAACTGTTTTTT. It codes for CASRLYRTNEKLFF. Based on the CDR3 plus reference TRBV5-5 and TRBJ1-4, the full variable domain is DAGVTQSPTHLIKTRGQQVTLRCSPISGHKSVSWYQQVLGQGPQFIFQYYEKEERGRGNFPDRFSARQFPNYSSELNVNALLLGDSALYLCASRLYRTNEKLFFGSGTQLSVL.

This clone was detected once. V is TRBV9 and J is TRBJ2-5; TRBD1 is a possible D gene (6 bases). CDR3 size: 13 residues. The V end lost 3 bases, the J end lost 4 bases, and 10 bases lay between the germline ends. CDR1 and CDR2 from the germline V gene are SGDLS and YYNGEE. The CDR3 DNA follows: TGTGCCAGCAGCGCAACAGGGCTAGAGACCCAGTACTTC. Translation gives CASSATGLETQYF.

This rearrangement joins TRBV2 to TRBJ1-5; D not resolved. Looked up from germline, CDR1 is SNHLY and CDR2 is FYNNEI. V was pared by 6 bases and J by 6 bases, with 9 bases between. The CDR3 is 12 amino acids. CDR3 loop: CASRPSAQPQHF. The CDR3 DNA is TGTGCCAGCAGACCCAGTGCTCAGCCCCAGCATTTT.

This chain connects TRBV7-6 to TRBJ2-1; D is perhaps TRBD2 (6 bases). The CDR3 loop spans 17 amino acids. Trimming shortened V by 5 bases and J by 3 bases, and 20 bases separated the two germline ends. In germline, CDR1 is SGHVS, CDR2 FNYEAQ. The chain's CDR3 is CASSNEATSRVYNEQFF. DNA for the CDR3: TGTGCCAGCAGCAACGAAGCGACTAGTAGGGTCTACAATGAGCAGTTCTTC.